This T cell receptor beta chain originates from a study of shared clonotypes between healthy human individuals. In the study overall: Three men and a couple of women, aged 18 to 49, were donors.

Study outcomes and limitations: Non-shared clonotypes had lower generation probabilities than those shared by all four donors.

Naive CD8 isolation took CD45RO-negative cells positively selected for CCR7 and excluded terminally differentiated effector memory CD45RA+ cells. V was trimmed by 4 bases and J by 4 bases, leaving 6 bases between them. Germline V lookup: CDR1 SGHNT, CDR2 YYREEE (reference sequence). This CDR3 spans 11 amino acids. Concerning this clone: Its target is unknown. Other DNA sequences within the sample encode an identical CDR3.

Genomic DNA (from each subset) was split evenly across several immunoSEQ plates. Profiling relied on immunoSEQ multiplex PCR, and the TCRdb table lists in-frame clones only, not all of them. The profile covers around 600,000 clones, with nearly 98% appearing a single time and less than 0.35% taken by the ten largest. The sample comprised naive CD8+ T cells sorted from blood. The TCR sequence derives from a man aged 25-40 years in good health. The J gene is TRBJ2-7, the V gene TRBV5-4; D is unclear. CDR3 residues: CASSLGYEQYF. CDR3 in DNA: TGTGCCAGCAGCCTCGGTTACGAGCAGTACTTC.